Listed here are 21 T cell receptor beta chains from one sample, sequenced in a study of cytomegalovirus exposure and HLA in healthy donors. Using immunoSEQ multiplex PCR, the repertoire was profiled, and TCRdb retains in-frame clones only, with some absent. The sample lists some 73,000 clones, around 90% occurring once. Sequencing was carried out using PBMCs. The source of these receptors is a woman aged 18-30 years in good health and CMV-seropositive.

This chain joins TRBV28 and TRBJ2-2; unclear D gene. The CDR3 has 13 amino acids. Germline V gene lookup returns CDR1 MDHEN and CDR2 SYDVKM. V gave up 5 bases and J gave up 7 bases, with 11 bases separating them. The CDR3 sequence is CASSVRGIGELFF. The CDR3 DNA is TGTGCCAGCAGTGTTAGAGGAATCGGGGAGCTGTTTTTT.

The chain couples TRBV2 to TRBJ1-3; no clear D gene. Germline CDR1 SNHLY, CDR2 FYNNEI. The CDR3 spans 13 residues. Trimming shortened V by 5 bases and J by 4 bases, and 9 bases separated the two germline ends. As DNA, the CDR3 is TGTGCCAGCAGTTCGGACTGGGGAAACACCATATATTTT. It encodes CASSSDWGNTIYF.

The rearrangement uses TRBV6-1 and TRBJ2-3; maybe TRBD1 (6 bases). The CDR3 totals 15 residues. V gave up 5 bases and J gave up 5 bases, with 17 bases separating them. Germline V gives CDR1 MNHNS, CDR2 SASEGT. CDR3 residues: CASSSAGVVVDTQYF. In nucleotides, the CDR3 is TGTGCCAGCAGTTCCGCAGGGGTAGTAGTAGATACGCAGTATTTT.

The CDR3 is CASSSGHLVDGANVLTF. CDR3 nucleotides: TGTGCCAGCAGCTCGGGACATTTGGTTGATGGGGCCAACGTCCTGACTTTC. The chain combines TRBV7-9 with TRBJ2-6; a possible D gene is TRBD1 (6 bases). Germline CDR1 is SEHNR and CDR2 is FQNEAQ (reference sequence). Trimming removed 4 bases at V and 3 bases at J, with 16 bases between. The CDR3 has 17 amino acids.

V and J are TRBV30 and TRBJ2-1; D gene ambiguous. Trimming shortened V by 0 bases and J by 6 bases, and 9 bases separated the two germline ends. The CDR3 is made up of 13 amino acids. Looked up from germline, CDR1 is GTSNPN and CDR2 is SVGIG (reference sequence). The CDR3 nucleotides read TGTGCCTGGAGTGTCCAGCGCGGCAATGAGCAGTTCTTC. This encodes CAWSVQRGNEQFF.

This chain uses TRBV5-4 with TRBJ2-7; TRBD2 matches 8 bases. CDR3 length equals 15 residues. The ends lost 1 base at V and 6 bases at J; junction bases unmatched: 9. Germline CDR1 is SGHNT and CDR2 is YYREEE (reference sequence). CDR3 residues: CASSLNPGTRAEQYF. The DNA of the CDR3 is TGTGCCAGCAGCTTGAACCCCGGGACTAGGGCCGAGCAGTACTTC.

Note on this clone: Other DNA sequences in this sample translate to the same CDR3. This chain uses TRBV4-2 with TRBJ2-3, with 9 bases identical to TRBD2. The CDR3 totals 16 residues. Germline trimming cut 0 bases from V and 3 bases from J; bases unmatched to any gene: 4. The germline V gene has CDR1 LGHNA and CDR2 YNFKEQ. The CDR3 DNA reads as TGTGCCAGCAGCCAAGATGAAGCGGGGGGAACAGATACGCAGTATTTT. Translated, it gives CASSQDEAGGTDTQYF.

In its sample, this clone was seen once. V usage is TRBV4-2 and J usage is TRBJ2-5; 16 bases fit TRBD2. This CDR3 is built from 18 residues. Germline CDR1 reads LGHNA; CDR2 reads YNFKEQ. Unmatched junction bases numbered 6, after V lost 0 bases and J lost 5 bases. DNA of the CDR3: TGTGCCAGCAGCCAAGAGGGACTAGCGGGGGGGCGAGGGGAGACCCAGTACTTC. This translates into CASSQEGLAGGRGETQYF.

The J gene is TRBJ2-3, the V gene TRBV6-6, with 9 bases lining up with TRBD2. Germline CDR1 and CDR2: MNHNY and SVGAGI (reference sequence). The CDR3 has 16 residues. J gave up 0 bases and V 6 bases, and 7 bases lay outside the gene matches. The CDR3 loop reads CASRLGTSLSTDTQYF. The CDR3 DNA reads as TGTGCCAGCAGGCTGGGGACTAGCCTTAGCACAGATACGCAGTATTTT.

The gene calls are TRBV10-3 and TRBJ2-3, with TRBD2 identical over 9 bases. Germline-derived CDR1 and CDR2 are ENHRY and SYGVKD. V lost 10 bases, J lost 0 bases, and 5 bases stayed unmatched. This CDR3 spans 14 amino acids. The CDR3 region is CATTSGWSTDTQYF. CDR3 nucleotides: TGTGCCACCACTAGCGGGTGGAGCACAGATACGCAGTATTTT.

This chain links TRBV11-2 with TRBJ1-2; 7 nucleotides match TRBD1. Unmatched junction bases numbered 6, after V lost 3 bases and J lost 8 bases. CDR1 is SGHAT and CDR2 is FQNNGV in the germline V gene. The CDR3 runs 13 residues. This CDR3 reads CASSFTGERGYTF. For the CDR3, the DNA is TGTGCCAGCAGCTTCACAGGGGAGCGGGGCTACACCTTC.

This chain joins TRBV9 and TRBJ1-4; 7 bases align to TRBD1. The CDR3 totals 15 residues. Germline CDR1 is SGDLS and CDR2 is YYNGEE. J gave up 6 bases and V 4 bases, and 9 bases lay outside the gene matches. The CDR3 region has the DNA TGTGCCAGCAGCCGCGCCGGGACAGTAGATGAAAAACTGTTTTTT. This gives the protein CASSRAGTVDEKLFF.

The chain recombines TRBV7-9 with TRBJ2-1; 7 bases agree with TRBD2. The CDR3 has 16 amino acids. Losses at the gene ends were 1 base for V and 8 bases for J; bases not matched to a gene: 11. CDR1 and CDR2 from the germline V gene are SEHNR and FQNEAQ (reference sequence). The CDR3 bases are TGTGCCAGCAGCTTAGGTTCTAGCGGATACTTCGATGAGCAGTTCTTC. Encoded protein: CASSLGSSGYFDEQFF.

In nucleotides, the CDR3 is TGCGCCAGCAGCCCAACGGACAGGGTAAACTATGGCTACACCTTC. It translates to CASSPTDRVNYGYTF. V and J are TRBV4-1 and TRBJ1-2; 8 nucleotides match TRBD1. The CDR3 totals 15 residues. Trimming cost V 4 bases and J 2 bases; bases outside gene matches: 6. Per the germline V gene, CDR1 is MGHRA and CDR2 is YSYEKL.

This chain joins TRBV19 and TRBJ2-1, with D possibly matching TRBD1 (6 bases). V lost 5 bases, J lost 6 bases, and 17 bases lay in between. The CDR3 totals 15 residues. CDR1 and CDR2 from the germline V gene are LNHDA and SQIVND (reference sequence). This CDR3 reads CASSLSQGPRNEQFF. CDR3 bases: TGTGCCAGTAGTCTGTCCCAGGGGCCGCGCAATGAGCAGTTCTTC. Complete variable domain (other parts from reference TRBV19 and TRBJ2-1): DGGITQSPKYLFRKEGQNVTLSCEQNLNHDAMYWYRQDPGQGLRLIYYSQIVNDFQKGDIAEGYSVSREKKESFPLTVTSAQKNPTAFYLCASSLSQGPRNEQFFGPGTRLTVL.

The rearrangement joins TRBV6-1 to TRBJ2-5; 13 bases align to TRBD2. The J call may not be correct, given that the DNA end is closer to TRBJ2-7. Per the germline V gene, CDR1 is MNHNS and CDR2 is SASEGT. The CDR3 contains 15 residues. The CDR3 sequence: CASSRTSGSSDEQYF. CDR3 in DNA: TGTGCCAGCAGTAGGACTAGCGGGAGTTCGGACGAGCAGTACTTC.

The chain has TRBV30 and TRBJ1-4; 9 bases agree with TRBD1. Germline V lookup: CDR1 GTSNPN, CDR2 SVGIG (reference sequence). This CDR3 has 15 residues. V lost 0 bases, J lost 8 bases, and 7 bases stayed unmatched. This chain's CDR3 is CAWSVWTGDGEKLFF. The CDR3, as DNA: TGTGCCTGGAGTGTCTGGACAGGGGATGGGGAAAAACTGTTTTTT.

The CDR3 DNA reads as TGTGCCAGCAGTTTAGCGACAGGAGGCTCCTACAATGAGCAGTTCTTC. Amino acids: CASSLATGGSYNEQFF. This chain joins TRBV28 and TRBJ2-1, with D possibly matching TRBD1 (6 bases). Germline CDR1 reads MDHEN; CDR2 reads SYDVKM. With 2 bases removed from V and 0 bases from J, the gap between germline ends came to 11 bases. The CDR3 has 16 residues.

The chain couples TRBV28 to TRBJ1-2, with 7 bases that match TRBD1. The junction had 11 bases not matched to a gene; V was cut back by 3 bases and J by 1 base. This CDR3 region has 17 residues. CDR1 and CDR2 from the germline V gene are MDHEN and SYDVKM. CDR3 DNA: TGTGCCAGCAGTTTTGTGGGGACAGCCTTGATTAACTATGGCTACACCTTC. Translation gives CASSFVGTALINYGYTF.

CDR3 amino acids: CASSAGPFSYEQYF. CDR3 in DNA: TGTGCCAGCTCCGCGGGGCCTTTCTCCTACGAGCAGTACTTC. The gene calls are TRBV18 and TRBJ2-7, with D possibly matching TRBD2 (6 bases). The CDR3 extends over 14 amino acids. Germline V gene sequence: CDR1 KGHSH, CDR2 LQKENI. V gave up 6 bases and J gave up 0 bases, with 12 bases separating them.

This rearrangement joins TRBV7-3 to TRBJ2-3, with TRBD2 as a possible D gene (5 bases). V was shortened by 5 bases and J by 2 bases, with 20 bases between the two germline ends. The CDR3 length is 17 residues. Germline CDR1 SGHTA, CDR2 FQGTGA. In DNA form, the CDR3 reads TGTGCCAGCAGCCCAAAGGGCCTAGCAGCTTACACAGATACGCAGTATTTT. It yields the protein CASSPKGLAAYTDTQYF. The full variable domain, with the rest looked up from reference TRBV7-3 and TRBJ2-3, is GAGVSQTPSNKVTEKGKYVELRCDPISGHTALYWYRQSLGQGPEFLIYFQGTGAADDSGLPNDRFFAVRPEGSVSTLKIQRTERGDSAVYLCASSPKGLAAYTDTQYFGPGTRLTVL.